Included here is one T cell receptor (beta chain) sequence, with context. Participant ages covered about 18 to 89 years across 24 US areas. The data are from a study of blood T cell repertoires in COVID-19. Sequencing was performed with immunoSEQ multiplex PCR; in TCRdb, only in-frame clones are kept and a portion is missing. The sample yields under 250,000 clones, 65% to 90% seen once. Germline assignment: CDR1 MNHEY and CDR2 SVGAGI. Trimming removed 4 bases from V and 7 bases from J, with 17 bases in between. The CDR3 contains 15 residues. V and J are TRBV6-5 and TRBJ2-1; perhaps TRBD1 as D (6 bases). The sequencing sample was made of PBMCs or T cells enriched from blood (not recorded which). This sequence was found in a woman aged 45-60 years with acute COVID-19. CDR3 sequence: CASSLTGSSTNEQFF. DNA of the CDR3: TGTGCCAGCAGTTTGACAGGTTCGTCTACAAATGAGCAGTTCTTC.